A single sample is the source of the 8 T cell receptor beta chains below, sequenced in a study of blood T cell repertoires in COVID-19 (dated by TCRdb to 2019 to 2021). The protocol used for the library was the immunoSEQ multiplex PCR assay. This immuneACCESS table, as held by TCRdb, lists in-frame sequences with V and J called but not all clones. Of the missing ones, under half trace to an unresolved V gene in checked studies; the others have no known cause. The sample table records roughly 77,000 clones; 85% to 90% of these occur just once. The top ten clonotypes cover roughly 4.4% of the sample. The sample comprised peripheral blood. These receptors were obtained from a man between 50 and 59 years old with active COVID-19.

The chain couples TRBV6-1 to TRBJ2-3, with D perhaps matching TRBD1 (5 bases). V was pared by 2 bases and J by 5 bases, with 11 bases between. The CDR3 length is 14 residues. Germline V lookup: CDR1 MNHNS, CDR2 SASEGT. The CDR3 is CASSESRGRDTQYF. CDR3 nucleotides: TGTGCCAGCAGTGAATCAAGGGGAAGAGATACGCAGTATTTT.

This chain joins TRBV7-9 and TRBJ1-4, with a tentative D call TRBD1 (6 bases). The CDR3 is made up of 14 amino acids. Germline CDR1 is SEHNR and CDR2 is FQNEAQ (reference sequence). Trimming pared 6 bases from V and 4 bases from J, leaving 12 bases between. CDR3 region: CASSLGQHNEKLFF. The CDR3 DNA reads as TGTGCCAGCAGTCTAGGACAGCATAATGAAAAACTGTTTTTT.

The rearrangement uses TRBV24-1 and TRBJ2-3, with a weak D call TRBD2 (5 bases). V dropped 5 bases and J dropped 6 bases, with 14 bases sitting between them. Germline lookup yields CDR1 KGHDR and CDR2 SFDVKD. The CDR3 is 14 amino acids. The CDR3 spells CATSGTPDPDTQYF. For the CDR3, the DNA is TGTGCCACCAGTGGGACTCCGGATCCTGATACGCAGTATTTT.

V is TRBV20-1 and J is TRBJ2-7, with TRBD2 identical over 13 bases. Trimming cost V 3 bases and J 1 base; bases outside gene matches: 3. Germline V CDR1 and CDR2: DFQATT, SNEGSKA (reference sequence). The CDR3 has 15 residues. Written as DNA, the CDR3 is TGCAGTGCTAGTGGACTAGCGGGGGTTTCCTACGAGCAGTACTTC. It specifies CSASGLAGVSYEQYF.

This clone showed up just once. The chain is built from TRBV19 and TRBJ1-6; possibly TRBD1 for D (6 bases). Germline V gene sequence: CDR1 LNHDA, CDR2 SQIVND (reference sequence). V lost 7 bases and J lost 7, with 17 bases in between. The CDR3 spans 15 residues. CDR3 protein: CASTEGGAYNSPLHF. The CDR3 bases are TGTGCCAGTACCGAGGGGGGGGCGTACAATTCACCCCTCCACTTT. Complete variable domain (other parts from reference TRBV19 and TRBJ1-6): DGGITQSPKYLFRKEGQNVTLSCEQNLNHDAMYWYRQDPGQGLRLIYYSQIVNDFQKGDIAEGYSVSREKKESFPLTVTSAQKNPTAFYLCASTEGGAYNSPLHFGNGTRLTVT.

V is TRBV12-3 or TRBV12-4 and J is TRBJ2-5; TRBD2 might be the D (5 bases). The CDR3 has 13 residues. V lost 2 bases and J lost 4, with 8 bases in between. The CDR3 region has the DNA TGTGCCAGCAGTTTACTAGCCCCAGAGACCCAGTACTTC. It specifies CASSLLAPETQYF.

The chain couples TRBV25-1 to TRBJ2-7; D possibly corresponds to TRBD1 (5 bases). The V end lost 6 bases, the J end lost 1 base, and 16 bases lay between the germline ends. Germline-derived CDR1 and CDR2 are MGHDK and SYGVNS. This CDR3 region has 15 residues. CDR3 nucleotide sequence: TGTGCCAGCAGCGTGGGGCAGGGCGGTTCCTACGAGCAGTACTTC. Its protein product is CASSVGQGGSYEQYF.

J is TRBJ2-5 and V is TRBV5-8, with 7 bases aligning to TRBD1. CDR3 size: 15 residues. Trimming removed 0 bases from V and 4 bases from J; junction bases left unmatched: 6. Germline V CDR1 and CDR2: SGHTS, YDEGEE. The chain's CDR3 is CASSLEGAVRETQYF. CDR3 DNA sequence: TGTGCCAGCAGCTTGGAGGGGGCGGTCCGAGAGACCCAGTACTTC. Filled out from reference TRBV5-8 and TRBJ2-5, the complete variable domain reads EAGVTQSPTHLIKTRGQQATLRCSPISGHTSVYWYQQALGLGLQFLLWYDEGEERNRGNFPPRFSGRQFPNYSSELNVNALELEDSALYLCASSLEGAVRETQYFGPGTRLLVL.